This record concerns one T cell receptor (beta chain) sequence. CDR1 MNHEY and CDR2 SMNVEV come from the germline V gene (reference sequence). V gave up 2 bases and J gave up 1 base; unmatched junction bases: 9. There are 17 residues in the CDR3. The sample is drawn from a study of T cell responses to AZD1222 COVID-19 vaccine. The data were produced by immunoSEQ multiplex PCR, yet TCRdb's version contains in-frame clones alone and is incomplete. The repertoire holds about 110,000 clones, with approximately 90% as singletons. The source material was peripheral blood, sampled on day 0 of AZD1222 vaccination. The TCR was taken from an adult in good health. The V call is TRBV27, the J call TRBJ2-5, with 8 bases that match TRBD1. CDR3 amino acids: CASSLKPWDRIQETQYF. The CDR3 DNA reads TGTGCCAGCAGTTTAAAACCCTGGGACAGGATCCAAGAGACCCAGTACTTC.